This TCR beta chain originates from a study of T cells expressing NK-cell markers. Overall study: TCR beta repertoires came from sorted CD3+CD56+NKG2C+, CD3+CD56+NKG2C- and CD3+CD56-NKG2C+ T cells. HCMV serostatus: seven of eight sequenced donors positive, one negative.

Points on this clonotype: Its target is unknown.

TCRdb re-called the 5' RACE reads; every CDR3 protein appears as one record, without DNA. The sample data list about 260,000 distinct CDR3 sequences. Germline lookup yields CDR1 SGHRS and CDR2 YFSETQ. The CDR3 covers 16 residues. The study, taken as a whole, reports: Each of six donors carried dominant NKG2C+ clonotypes accounting for about 1.0-8% of CD8+ T cells.

The rearrangement links TRBV5-1 to TRBJ2-2. The TCR originated in a woman aged 18 to 75 in good health. Specimen: blood T cells: a sorted CD56 or NKG2C T cell subset, CD4+ or CD8+ T cells, or bulk PBMC T cells (not recorded which). CDR3 amino acids: CASSSPWGGETGELFF.